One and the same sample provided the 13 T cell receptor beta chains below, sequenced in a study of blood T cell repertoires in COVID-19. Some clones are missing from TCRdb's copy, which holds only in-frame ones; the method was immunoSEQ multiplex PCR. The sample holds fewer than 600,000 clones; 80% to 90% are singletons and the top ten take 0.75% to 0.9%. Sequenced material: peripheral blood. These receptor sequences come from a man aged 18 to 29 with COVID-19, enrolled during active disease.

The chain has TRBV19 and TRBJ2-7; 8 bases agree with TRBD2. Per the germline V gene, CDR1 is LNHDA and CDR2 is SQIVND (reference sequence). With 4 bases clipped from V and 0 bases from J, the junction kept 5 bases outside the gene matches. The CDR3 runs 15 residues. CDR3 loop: CASSKLAGSSYEQYF. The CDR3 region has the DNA TGTGCCAGTAGTAAGCTAGCGGGTTCCTCCTACGAGCAGTACTTC. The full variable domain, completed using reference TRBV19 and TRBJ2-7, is DGGITQSPKYLFRKEGQNVTLSCEQNLNHDAMYWYRQDPGQGLRLIYYSQIVNDFQKGDIAEGYSVSREKKESFPLTVTSAQKNPTAFYLCASSKLAGSSYEQYFGPGTRLTVT.

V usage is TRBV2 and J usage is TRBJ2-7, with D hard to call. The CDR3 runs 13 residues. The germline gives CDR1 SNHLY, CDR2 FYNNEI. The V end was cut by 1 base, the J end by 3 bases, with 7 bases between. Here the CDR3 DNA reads TGTGCCAGCAGTGAAGGAGTTTACTACGAGCAGTACTTC. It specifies CASSEGVYYEQYF.

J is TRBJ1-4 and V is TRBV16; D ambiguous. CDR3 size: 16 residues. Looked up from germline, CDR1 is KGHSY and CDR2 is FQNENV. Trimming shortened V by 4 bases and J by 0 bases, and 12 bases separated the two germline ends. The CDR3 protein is CASSPLGVATNEKLFF. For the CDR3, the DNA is TGTGCCAGCAGCCCCCTGGGAGTTGCAACTAATGAAAAACTGTTTTTT.

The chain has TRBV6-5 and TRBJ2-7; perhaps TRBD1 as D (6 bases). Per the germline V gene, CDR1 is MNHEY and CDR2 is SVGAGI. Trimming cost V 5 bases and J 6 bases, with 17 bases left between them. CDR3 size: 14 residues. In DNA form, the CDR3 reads TGTGCCAGCAGTAGCAACAGGGTCCCCTTCGAGCAGTACTTC. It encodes CASSSNRVPFEQYF.

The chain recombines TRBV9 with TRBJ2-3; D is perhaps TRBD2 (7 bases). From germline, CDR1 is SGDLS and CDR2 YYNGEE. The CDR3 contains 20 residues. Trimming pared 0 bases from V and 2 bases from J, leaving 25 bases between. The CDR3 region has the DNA TGTGCCAGCAGCGTAGGAGAGTGGGGGGCGGGAGCAGGGTCCACAGATACGCAGTATTTT. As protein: CASSVGEWGAGAGSTDTQYF.

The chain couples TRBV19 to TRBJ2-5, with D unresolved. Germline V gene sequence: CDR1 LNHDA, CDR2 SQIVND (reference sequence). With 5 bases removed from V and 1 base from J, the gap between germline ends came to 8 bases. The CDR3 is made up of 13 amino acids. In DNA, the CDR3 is TGTGCCAGTAGTGAGGTGGCCCAAGAGACCCAGTACTTC. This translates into CASSEVAQETQYF.

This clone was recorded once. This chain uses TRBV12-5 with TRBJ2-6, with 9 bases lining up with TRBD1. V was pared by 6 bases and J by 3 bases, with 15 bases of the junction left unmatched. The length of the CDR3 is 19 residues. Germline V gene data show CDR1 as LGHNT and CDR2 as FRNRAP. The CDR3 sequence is CASGSTFGTGWFGANVLTF. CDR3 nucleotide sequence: TGTGCTAGTGGATCTACTTTCGGGACAGGGTGGTTTGGGGCCAACGTCCTGACTTTC.

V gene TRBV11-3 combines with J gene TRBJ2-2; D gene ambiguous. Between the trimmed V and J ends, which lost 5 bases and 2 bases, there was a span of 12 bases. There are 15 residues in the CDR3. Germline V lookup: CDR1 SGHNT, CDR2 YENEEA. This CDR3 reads CASSKGRLNTGELFF. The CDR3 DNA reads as TGTGCCAGCAGCAAAGGCAGGTTAAACACCGGGGAGCTGTTTTTT.

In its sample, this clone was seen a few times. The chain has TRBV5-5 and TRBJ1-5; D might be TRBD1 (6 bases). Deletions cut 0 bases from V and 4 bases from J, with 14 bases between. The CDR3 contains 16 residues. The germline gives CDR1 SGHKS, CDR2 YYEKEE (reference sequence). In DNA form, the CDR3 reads TGTGCCAGCAGCTTGGAGGAGGACAGAGGGAATCAGCCCCAGCATTTT. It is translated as CASSLEEDRGNQPQHF.

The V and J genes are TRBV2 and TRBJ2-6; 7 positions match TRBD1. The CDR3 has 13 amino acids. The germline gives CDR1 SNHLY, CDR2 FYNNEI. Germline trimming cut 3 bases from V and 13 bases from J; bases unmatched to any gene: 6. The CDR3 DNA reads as TGTGCCAGCAGTGAGGGACAGAGAGGAGTCCTGACTTTC. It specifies CASSEGQRGVLTF. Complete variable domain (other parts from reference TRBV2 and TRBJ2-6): EPEVTQTPSHQVTQMGQEVILRCVPISNHLYFYWYRQILGQKVEFLVSFYNNEISEKSEIFDDQFSVERPDGSNFTLKIRSTKLEDSAMYFCASSEGQRGVLTFGAGSRLTVL.

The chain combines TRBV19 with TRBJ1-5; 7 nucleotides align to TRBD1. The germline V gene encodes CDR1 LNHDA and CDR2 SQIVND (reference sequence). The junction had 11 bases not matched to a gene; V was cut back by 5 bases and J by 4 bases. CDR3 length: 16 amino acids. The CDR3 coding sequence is TGTGCCAGTAGTCGATTCGGGACAGTGGGGAATCAGCCCCAGCATTTT. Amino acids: CASSRFGTVGNQPQHF.

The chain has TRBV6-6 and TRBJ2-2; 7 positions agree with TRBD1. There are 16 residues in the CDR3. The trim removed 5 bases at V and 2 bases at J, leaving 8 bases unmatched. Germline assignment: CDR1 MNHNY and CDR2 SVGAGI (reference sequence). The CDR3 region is CASSRNRGSNTGELFF. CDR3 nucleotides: TGTGCCAGCAGTCGAAACAGGGGATCAAACACCGGGGAGCTGTTTTTT.

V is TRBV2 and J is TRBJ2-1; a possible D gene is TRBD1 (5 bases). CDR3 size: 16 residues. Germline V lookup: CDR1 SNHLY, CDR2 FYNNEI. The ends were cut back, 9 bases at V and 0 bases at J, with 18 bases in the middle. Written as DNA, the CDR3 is TGTGCCAGTCTTAATCTTAGGGGATCCTCCTACAATGAGCAGTTCTTC. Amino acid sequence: CASLNLRGSSYNEQFF.